This T cell receptor (beta chain) stems from a study of cytotoxic CD8 clonotypes in ibrutinib-treated CLL. The study's findings and limits: The public clonotypes identified were infrequent and showed contraction or stability on treatment.

Points on this clone: No antigen is known for it.

Sequencing was designed to attain a depth spanning 1 in 200,000 to 1 in 1 million T cells. Some clones are missing from TCRdb's copy, which holds only in-frame ones; the method was immunoSEQ multiplex PCR. The sample shows around 310,000 clones, around four fifths of them seen only once. This CDR3 region has 16 residues. Germline loops: CDR1 LGHNA, CDR2 YSLEER. Trimming took off 0 bases at V and 0 bases at J, with 9 bases between the two ends. The sample was PBMCs, taken before ibrutinib treatment. This sequence joins TRBV4-3 and TRBJ2-1; possibly TRBD2 for D (5 bases). The source is a human donor with chronic lymphocytic leukemia. The CDR3: CASSQDTRGSYNEQFF. The CDR3 DNA reads as TGCGCCAGCAGCCAAGATACTAGAGGCTCCTACAATGAGCAGTTCTTC.